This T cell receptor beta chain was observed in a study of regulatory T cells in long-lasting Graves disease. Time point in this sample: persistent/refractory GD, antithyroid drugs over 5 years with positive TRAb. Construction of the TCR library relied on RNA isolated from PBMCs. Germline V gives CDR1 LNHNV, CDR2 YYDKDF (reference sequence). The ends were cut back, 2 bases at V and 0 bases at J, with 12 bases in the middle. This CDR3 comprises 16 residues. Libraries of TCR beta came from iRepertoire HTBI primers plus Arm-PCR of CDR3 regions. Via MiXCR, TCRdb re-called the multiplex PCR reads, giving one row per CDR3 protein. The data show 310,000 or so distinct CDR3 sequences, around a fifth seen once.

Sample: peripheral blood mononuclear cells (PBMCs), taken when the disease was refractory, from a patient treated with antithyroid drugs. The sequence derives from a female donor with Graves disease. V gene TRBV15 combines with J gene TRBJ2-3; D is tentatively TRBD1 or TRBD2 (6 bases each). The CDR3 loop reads CATSRSKGGSTDTQYF. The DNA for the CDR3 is TGTGCCACCAGCAGATCTAAGGGGGGTAGCACAGATACGCAGTATTTT.